The 12 T cell receptor beta chains given below trace back to one sample, sequenced in a study of T cells in localized non-small cell lung cancer. The method was immunoSEQ multiplex PCR; TCRdb's version includes in-frame clones alone and lacks a portion of them. The data show 75,000 to 95,000 clones, over 70% seen once. Sequenced material: PBMCs, taken before any cancer treatment. The receptors originated from a man between 40 and 75 years old with stage II squamous cell lung carcinoma.

There are a few counts of this clone. CDR3 in DNA: TGTGCCAGTAGTACTAACAGTGGTGAGCAGTTCTTC. Its translation: CASSTNSGEQFF. The chain uses TRBV19 and TRBJ2-1; no definite D call. Deletions cut 4 bases from V and 9 bases from J, with 10 bases between. This CDR3 is built from 12 residues. Germline loops: CDR1 LNHDA, CDR2 SQIVND (reference sequence).

This clone was counted a few times. The DNA is omitted, as the CDR3 cannot be located on it reliably, and the CDR3 follows TCRdb's listing. The chain employs TRBV20-1 and TRBJ1-2. The CDR3 totals 10 residues, both ends included. From germline, CDR1 is DFQATT and CDR2 SNEGSKA (reference sequence). CDR3 in amino acids: CSASWGMGTF.

This sequence joins TRBV28 and TRBJ1-4, with D unresolved. The germline CDR1 and CDR2 sequences are MDHEN and SYDVKM. This CDR3 has 14 amino acids. V shed 4 bases and J shed 8 bases, with 14 bases lying between them. The CDR3 loop reads CASSSLGGNEKLFF. CDR3 nucleotides: TGTGCCAGCAGTTCCCTTGGAGGGAACGAAAAACTGTTTTTT.

The rearrangement joins TRBV4-3 to TRBJ2-5, with 11 nucleotides matching TRBD2. Germline CDR1 LGHNA, CDR2 YSLEER. Germline trimming cut 4 bases from V and 2 bases from J; bases unmatched to any gene: 3. CDR3 size: 15 residues. In DNA form, the CDR3 reads TGCGCCAGCAGCCCCGGGACTAGCGGACAAGAGACCCAGTACTTC. It translates to CASSPGTSGQETQYF.

The gene calls are TRBV28 and TRBJ1-1, with a weak D call TRBD1 (5 bases). The CDR3 runs 14 residues. The V end was cut by 6 bases, the J end by 1 base, with 12 bases between. The germline gives CDR1 MDHEN, CDR2 SYDVKM. CDR3 DNA: TGTGCCAGCAGACGGGACCTATCGAACACTGAAGCTTTCTTT. This sequence encodes CASRRDLSNTEAFF.

The chain has TRBV11-1 and TRBJ2-2; D not certain. V shed 1 base and J shed 1 base, with 7 bases lying between them. The CDR3 has 15 residues. The V gene's germline CDR1 is SGHAT and CDR2 FQDESV (reference sequence). As DNA, the CDR3 is TGTGCCAGCAGCTTAGGCACCCAGAACACCGGGGAGCTGTTTTTT. Translated: CASSLGTQNTGELFF.

This chain connects TRBV7-3 to TRBJ1-2; no clear D. This CDR3 spans 15 amino acids. V was pared by 2 bases and J by 6 bases, with 16 bases between. Germline CDR1 and CDR2: SGHTA and FQGTGA. CDR3 DNA sequence: TGTGCCAGCAGCTTATCCGGTCAATTAAGTCATGGCTACACCTTC. Residues: CASSLSGQLSHGYTF.

V gene TRBV5-6 combines with J gene TRBJ1-2; the D is unclear. This CDR3 is 16 amino acids long. V was cut by 3 bases and J by 1 base, with 16 bases left in between. Germline V lookup: CDR1 SGHDT, CDR2 YYEEEE. The CDR3 DNA follows: TGTGCCAGCAGCTCCCCTTTTTTAGCCAGTAACTATGGCTACACCTTC. Encoded protein: CASSSPFLASNYGYTF.

V usage is TRBV2 and J usage is TRBJ2-5; D gene ambiguous. Germline assignment: CDR1 SNHLY and CDR2 FYNNEI. V lost 3 bases and J 5 bases, leaving 1 base between the germline ends. The CDR3 sequence is 10 residues long. CDR3 DNA sequence: TGTGCCAGCAGTGAGGAGACCCAGTACTTC. It codes for CASSEETQYF.

This chain joins TRBV6-4 and TRBJ1-1; D possibly corresponds to TRBD1 (6 bases). With 0 bases removed from V and 11 bases from J, the gap between germline ends came to 13 bases. From germline, CDR1 is MRHNA and CDR2 SNTAGT. This CDR3 contains 13 residues. CDR3 DNA sequence: TGTGCCAGCAGTGACTCGATGGGGGCGCGGGCTTTCTTT. It is translated as CASSDSMGARAFF.

A few counts support this clone. The chain employs TRBV19 and TRBJ2-4; 9 positions agree with TRBD2. Germline CDR1 is LNHDA and CDR2 is SQIVND (reference sequence). This CDR3 is built from 16 residues. Losses at the gene ends were 5 bases for V and 5 bases for J; bases not matched to a gene: 10. CDR3: CASSSPAGGIQNIQYF. CDR3 sequence (DNA): TGTGCCAGTAGTTCCCCAGCGGGGGGAATCCAAAACATTCAGTACTTC.

Only one count was recorded for this clone. The chain uses TRBV7-9 and TRBJ1-2, with 8 bases lining up with TRBD1. The CDR3 contains 14 residues. Per the germline V gene, CDR1 is SEHNR and CDR2 is FQNEAQ (reference sequence). V lost 5 bases to trimming and J lost 4 bases; unmatched junction nucleotides: 6. The CDR3 DNA reads TGTGCCAGCAGCCAGACAGGGGTGGGCTATGGCTACACCTTC. This codes for CASSQTGVGYGYTF.